A few counts support the clone carrying this T cell receptor (beta chain). Researchers amplified the TCR beta CDR3 regions from RNA transcripts. TCR CDR3 underwent first-round RT-PCR with the HTBI primer set. MiXCR was run by TCRdb on the multiplex PCR reads, yielding one entry per CDR3 protein. Here the sample spans 390,000 or so distinct CDR3 sequences, about 15% being singletons. The data belong to a study of T cells in Graves' hyperthyroidism and ophthalmopathy. CDR1 MRHNA and CDR2 SNTAGT come from the germline V gene. This CDR3 region has 17 residues. V lost 6 bases and J lost 2; bases outside the gene matches: 8.

The receptor's source is a man between 18 and 29 years old with Graves' ophthalmopathy. Sequencing input: blood. The chain employs TRBV6-4 and TRBJ2-6, with 9 bases identical to TRBD1. This CDR3 is CASSRGTGYPGANVLTF. For the CDR3, the DNA is TGTGCCAGCAGCAGAGGGACAGGGTATCCTGGGGCCAACGTCCTGACTTTC.